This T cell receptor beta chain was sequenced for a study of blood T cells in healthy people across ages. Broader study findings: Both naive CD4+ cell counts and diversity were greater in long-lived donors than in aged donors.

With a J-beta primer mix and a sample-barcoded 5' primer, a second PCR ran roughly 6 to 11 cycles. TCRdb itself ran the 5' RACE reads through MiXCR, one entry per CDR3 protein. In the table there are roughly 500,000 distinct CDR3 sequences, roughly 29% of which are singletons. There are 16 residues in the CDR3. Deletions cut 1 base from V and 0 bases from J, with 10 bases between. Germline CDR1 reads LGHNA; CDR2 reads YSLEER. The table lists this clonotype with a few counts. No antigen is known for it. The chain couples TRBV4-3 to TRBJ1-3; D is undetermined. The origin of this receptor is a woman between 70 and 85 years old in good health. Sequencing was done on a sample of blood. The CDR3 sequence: CASSQAASGSGNTIYF. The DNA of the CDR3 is TGCGCCAGCAGCCAAGCCGCCTCGGGCTCTGGAAACACCATATATTTT.